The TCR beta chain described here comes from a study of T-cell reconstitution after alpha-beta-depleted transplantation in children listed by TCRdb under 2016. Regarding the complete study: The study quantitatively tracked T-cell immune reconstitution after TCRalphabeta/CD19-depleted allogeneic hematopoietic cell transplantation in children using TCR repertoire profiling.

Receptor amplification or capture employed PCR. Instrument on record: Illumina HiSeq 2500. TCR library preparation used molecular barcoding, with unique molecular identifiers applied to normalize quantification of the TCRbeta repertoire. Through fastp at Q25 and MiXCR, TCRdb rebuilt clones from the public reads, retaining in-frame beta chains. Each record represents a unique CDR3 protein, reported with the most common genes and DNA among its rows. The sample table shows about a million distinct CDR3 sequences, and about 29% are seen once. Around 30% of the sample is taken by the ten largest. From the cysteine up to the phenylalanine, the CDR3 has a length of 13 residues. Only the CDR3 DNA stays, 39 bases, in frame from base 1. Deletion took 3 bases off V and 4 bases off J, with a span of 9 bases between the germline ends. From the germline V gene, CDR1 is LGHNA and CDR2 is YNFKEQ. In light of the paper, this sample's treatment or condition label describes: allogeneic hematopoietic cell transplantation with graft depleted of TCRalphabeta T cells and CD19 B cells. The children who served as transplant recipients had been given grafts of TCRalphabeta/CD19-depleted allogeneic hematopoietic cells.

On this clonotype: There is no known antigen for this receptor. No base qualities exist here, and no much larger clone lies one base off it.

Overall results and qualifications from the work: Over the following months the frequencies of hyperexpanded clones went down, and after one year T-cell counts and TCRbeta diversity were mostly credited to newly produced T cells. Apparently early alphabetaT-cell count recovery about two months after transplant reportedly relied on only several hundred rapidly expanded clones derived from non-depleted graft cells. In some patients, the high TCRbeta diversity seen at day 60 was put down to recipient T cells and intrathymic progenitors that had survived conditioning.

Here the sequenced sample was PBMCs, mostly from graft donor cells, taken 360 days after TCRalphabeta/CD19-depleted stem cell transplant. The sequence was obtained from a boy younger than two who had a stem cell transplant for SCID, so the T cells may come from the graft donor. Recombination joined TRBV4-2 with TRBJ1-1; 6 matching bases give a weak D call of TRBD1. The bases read TGTGCCAGCAGCCAGGACAGACCCACTGAAGCTTTCTTT. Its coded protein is CASSQDRPTEAFF.